The 9 T cell receptor beta chains in this list originate from one sample, sequenced in a study of regulatory T cells in long-lasting Graves disease. Time point reported: newly diagnosed GD, antithyroid drugs for less than 3 months. The authors made the TCR library using RNA they extracted from PBMCs. Building the TCR beta libraries relied on iRepertoire HTBI primers, and CDR3 regions underwent Arm-PCR. One entry per CDR3 protein, called by TCRdb with MiXCR from the multiplex PCR reads. Among 400,000 to 450,000 distinct CDR3 sequences, around 17% were seen once, and the ten largest hold over 8.5%. The same data also contributed to another study, on T cells in Graves' hyperthyroidism and ophthalmopathy.

Source: peripheral blood mononuclear cells (PBMCs), taken at new diagnosis, from a patient treated with antithyroid drugs. All receptors derive from a woman younger than 45 with Graves disease.

Worth noting for this clonotype: It differs at one base from a far larger clone, so likely a read error. The chain couples TRBV7-2 to TRBJ1-1, with TRBD1 matching over 8 bases. The CDR3 covers 14 residues. Germline loops: CDR1 SGHTA, CDR2 FQGNSA. CDR3 sequence reads: CASTGQGMNTEALF. DNA of the CDR3: TGTGCCAGCACAGGACAGGGAATGAACACTGAAGCTCTCTTT. The full variable domain, in which reference TRBV7-2 and TRBJ1-1 provide the parts outside the CDR3, is GAGVSQSPSNKVTEKGKDVELRCDPISGHTALYWYRQSLGQGLEFLIYFQGNSAPDKSGLPSDRFSAERTGGSVSTLTIQRTQQEDSAVYLCASTGQGMNTEALFGQGTRLTVV.

This clonotype was counted at least ten times. V usage is TRBV4-1 and J usage is TRBJ2-7, with no clear D. Germline V lookup: CDR1 MGHRA, CDR2 YSYEKL. The CDR3 loop spans 14 amino acids. The V end lost 1 base, the J end lost 1 base, and 8 bases lay between the germline ends. The CDR3 is CASSQVTDSYEQYF. The CDR3 nucleotides are TGCGCCAGCAGCCAAGTTACGGATTCCTACGAGCAGTACTTC.

V is TRBV28 and J is TRBJ1-4; a weak D match, TRBD1 (6 bases). Germline-derived CDR1 and CDR2 are MDHEN and SYDVKM. The CDR3 consists of 15 residues. The ends were cut back, 4 bases at V and 8 bases at J, with 17 bases in the middle. The CDR3 here is CASSWTGGQREKLFF. CDR3 nucleotides: TGTGCCAGCAGTTGGACCGGGGGCCAACGGGAAAAACTGTTTTTT.

The chain carries TRBV19 and TRBJ2-4; either TRBD1 or TRBD2 may fit D (5 bases each). Looked up from germline, CDR1 is LNHDA and CDR2 is SQIVND (reference sequence). This CDR3 is 16 amino acids long. V lost 3 bases, J lost 4 bases, and 16 bases lay in between. DNA of the CDR3: TGTGCCAGTAGTATGGGAGACGGACAAGGAAAAAACATTCAGTACTTC. This translates into CASSMGDGQGKNIQYF.

This clonotype occurred many times. This chain uses TRBV18 with TRBJ2-1, with D maybe TRBD2 (6 bases). Trimming left V 5 bases short and J 1 base short, with 12 bases between. Germline CDR1 KGHSH, CDR2 LQKENI. There are 15 residues in the CDR3. CDR3 sequence: CASSGGSYSYNEQFF. CDR3 DNA sequence: TGTGCCAGCTCAGGAGGGAGTTATTCCTACAATGAGCAGTTCTTC.

This clonotype was found many times. V is TRBV7-8 and J is TRBJ2-3; the match to TRBD2 covers 12 bases. Germline trimming cut 5 bases from V and 3 bases from J; bases unmatched to any gene: 15. This CDR3 is 19 amino acids long. Germline V lookup: CDR1 SGHVS, CDR2 FQNEAQ. CDR3 protein: CASSRLAGDRERVTDTQYF. The CDR3 DNA reads as TGTGCCAGCAGCCGACTAGCGGGAGACAGAGAGAGAGTGACAGATACGCAGTATTTT.

The V and J genes are TRBV4-1 and TRBJ1-2; 8 bases map to TRBD1. Per germline, CDR1 MGHRA and CDR2 YSYEKL. This CDR3 is 16 amino acids long. V trimming: 4 bases; J trimming: 1 base; junction bases outside the gene matches: 8. The CDR3 region has the DNA TGCGCCAGCAGCCCTTCAGGGGGCGAAAGTAACTATGGCTACACCTTC. Translating gives CASSPSGGESNYGYTF.

This clonotype was observed at least ten times. V is TRBV6-2 or TRBV6-3 and J is TRBJ2-5, with D hard to call. Germline assignment: CDR1 MNHEY and CDR2 SVGEGT. This CDR3 has 11 residues. Trimming cost V 7 bases and J 5 bases, with 8 bases left between them. The CDR3 loop is CASNRAETQYF. CDR3 nucleotide sequence: TGTGCCAGCAACCGGGCTGAGACCCAGTACTTC.

The CDR3 loop reads CASSQDRGLAGDPVAYNEQFF. CDR3 nucleotide sequence: TGTGCCAGCAGCCAAGATCGGGGACTAGCGGGAGACCCCGTCGCCTACAATGAGCAGTTCTTC. This chain uses TRBV4-2 with TRBJ2-1, with 14 bases fitting TRBD2. The germline V gene has CDR1 LGHNA and CDR2 YNFKEQ. After removal of 0 bases from V and 2 bases from J, the junction contained 12 bases not matched to a gene. This CDR3 has 21 amino acids.